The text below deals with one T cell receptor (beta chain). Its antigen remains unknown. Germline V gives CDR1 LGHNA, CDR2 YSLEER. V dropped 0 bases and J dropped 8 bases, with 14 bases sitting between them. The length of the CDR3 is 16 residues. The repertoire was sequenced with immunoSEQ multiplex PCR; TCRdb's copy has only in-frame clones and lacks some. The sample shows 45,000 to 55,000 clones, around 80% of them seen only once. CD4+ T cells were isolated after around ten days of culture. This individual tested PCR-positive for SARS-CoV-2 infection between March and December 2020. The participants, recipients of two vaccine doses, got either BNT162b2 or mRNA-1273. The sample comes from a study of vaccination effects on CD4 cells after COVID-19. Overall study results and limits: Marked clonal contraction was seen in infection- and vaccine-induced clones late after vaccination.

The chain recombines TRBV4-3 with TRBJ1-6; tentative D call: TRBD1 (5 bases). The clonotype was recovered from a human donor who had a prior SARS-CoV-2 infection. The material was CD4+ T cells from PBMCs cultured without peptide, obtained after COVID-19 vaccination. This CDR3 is CASSQEGRLDDSPLHF. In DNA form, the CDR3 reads TGCGCCAGCAGCCAAGAGGGGCGGTTGGACGATTCACCCCTCCACTTT.